This T cell receptor beta chain was retrieved from a study of blood T cell repertoires in COVID-19. Study-level background: Sample material is recorded as cDNA or gDNA derived from T cells, B-cell-depleted T cells, or PBMCs.

The Seattle patients joined while their infection was active and were tracked longitudinally afterward. Produced via immunoSEQ multiplex PCR; TCRdb's table is partial and in-frame only. Found here are about 440,000 clones, 70% to 90% of them singletons; the top ten hold approximately 12%. Sequenced sample: peripheral blood. The sequence came from a woman aged 45-60 years with COVID-19, enrolled during active disease.

The CDR3 loop reads CASSQEGGGSGNTIYF. CDR3 bases: TGTGCCAGCAGCCAAGAGGGGGGGGGCTCTGGAAACACCATATATTTT. The chain couples TRBV4-2 to TRBJ1-3; a weak D match, TRBD1 (5 bases). The CDR3 totals 16 residues. CDR1 LGHNA and CDR2 YNFKEQ come from the germline V gene. The V gene lost 0 bases and the J gene lost 0 bases, with 9 bases spanning the gap.